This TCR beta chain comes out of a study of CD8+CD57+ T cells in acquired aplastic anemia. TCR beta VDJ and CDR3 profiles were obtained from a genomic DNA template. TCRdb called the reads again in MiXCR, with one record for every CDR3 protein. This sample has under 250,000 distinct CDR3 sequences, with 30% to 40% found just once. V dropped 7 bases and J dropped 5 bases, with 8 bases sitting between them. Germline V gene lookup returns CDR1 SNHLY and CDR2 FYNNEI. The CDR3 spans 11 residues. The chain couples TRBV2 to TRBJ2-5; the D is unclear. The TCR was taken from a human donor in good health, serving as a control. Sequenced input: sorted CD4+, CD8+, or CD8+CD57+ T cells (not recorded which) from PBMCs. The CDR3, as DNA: TGTGCCAGCATGACGGCGGAGACCCAGTACTTC. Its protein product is CASMTAETQYF.